This T cell receptor (beta chain) emerged from a study of vaccination effects on CD4 cells after COVID-19. As for the study in general: Participants each got two BNT162b2 or mRNA-1273 vaccine doses. The study, taken as a whole, reports: Whether induced by infection or by vaccine, clones showed marked clonal contraction late after vaccination.

TCRdb's copy holds only in-frame clones and misses some; the assay was immunoSEQ multiplex PCR. The data show about 71,000 clones, approximately 79% seen once. Ahead of sequencing, the ViraFEST assay grew antigen-specific CD4+ T cells using viral peptide pools. Scientists isolated CD4+ T cells after a roughly 10-day culture period ended. Vaccinees lacked prior SARS-CoV-2 infection and tested negative for nucleocapsid antibodies. Half of the medium was exchanged for IL-2 medium on both days 3 and 7. To note about this clone: Its antigen is currently unknown.

The CDR3 runs 13 residues. Deletions cut 2 bases from V and 4 bases from J, with 8 bases between. Germline V gene sequence: CDR1 MNHNS, CDR2 SASEGT. This TCR was sampled from a human donor who received a COVID-19 vaccine. Material: CD4+ T cells from PBMCs cultured with HCoV-OC43 spike peptides, obtained before COVID-19 vaccination. The subset is: HCoV-OC43 spike overlapping peptide pool stimulation. V and J are TRBV6-1 and TRBJ1-1; D ambiguous. CDR3 residues: CASSEQQATEAFF. The DNA of the CDR3 is TGTGCCAGCAGTGAACAGCAAGCCACTGAAGCTTTCTTT.